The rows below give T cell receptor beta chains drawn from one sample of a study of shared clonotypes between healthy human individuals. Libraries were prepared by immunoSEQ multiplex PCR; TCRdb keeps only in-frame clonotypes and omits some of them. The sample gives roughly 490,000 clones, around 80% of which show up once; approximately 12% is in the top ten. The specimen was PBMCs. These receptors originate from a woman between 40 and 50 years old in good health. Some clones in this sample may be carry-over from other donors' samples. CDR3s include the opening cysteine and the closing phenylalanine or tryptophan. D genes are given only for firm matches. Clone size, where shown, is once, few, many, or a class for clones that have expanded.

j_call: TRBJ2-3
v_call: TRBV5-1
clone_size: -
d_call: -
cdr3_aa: CASSFGPTGRADTQYF
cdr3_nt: TGCGCCAGCAGCTTTGGGCCCACGGGAAGGGCAGATACGCAGTATTTT

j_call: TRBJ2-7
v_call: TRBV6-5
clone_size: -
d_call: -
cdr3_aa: CASSTTAGASYEQYF
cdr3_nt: TGTGCCAGCAGTACTACGGCGGGGGCCTCCTACGAGCAGTACTTC

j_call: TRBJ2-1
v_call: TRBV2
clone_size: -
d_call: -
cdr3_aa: CASLLNAPINEQFF
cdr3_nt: TGTGCCAGCCTCTTAAACGCCCCAATCAATGAGCAGTTCTTC

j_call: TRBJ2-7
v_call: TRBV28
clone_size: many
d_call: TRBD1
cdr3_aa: CASSSVSGQGWYEQYF
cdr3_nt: TGTGCCAGCAGTTCTGTTTCGGGACAGGGATGGTACGAGCAGTACTTC

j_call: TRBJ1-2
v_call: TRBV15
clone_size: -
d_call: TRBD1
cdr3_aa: CATSREGLQGAFYGYTF
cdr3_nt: TGTGCCACCAGCAGAGAGGGGCTGCAGGGGGCGTTCTATGGCTACACCTTC

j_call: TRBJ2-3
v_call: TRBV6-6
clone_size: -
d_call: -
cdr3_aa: CASSPIGASTDTQYF
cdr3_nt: TGTGCCAGCAGCCCCATTGGGGCCAGCACAGATACGCAGTATTTT

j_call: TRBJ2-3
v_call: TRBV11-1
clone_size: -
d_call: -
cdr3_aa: CASSRGRQSTDTQYF
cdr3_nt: TGTGCCAGCAGCAGGGGCCGGCAGAGCACAGATACGCAGTATTTT

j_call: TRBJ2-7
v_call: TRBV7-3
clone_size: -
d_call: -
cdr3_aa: CASSYRTSTDYEQYF
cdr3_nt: TGTGCCAGCAGCTATCGGACATCAACAGATTACGAGCAGTACTTC

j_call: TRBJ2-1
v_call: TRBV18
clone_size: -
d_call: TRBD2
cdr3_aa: CASSPGEGQEFF
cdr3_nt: TGTGCCAGCTCACCTGGGGAGGGGCAGGAGTTCTTC

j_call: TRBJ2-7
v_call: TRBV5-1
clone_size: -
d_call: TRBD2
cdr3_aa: CASSFEGGISYEQYF
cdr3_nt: TGCGCCAGCAGCTTCGAGGGAGGGATATCCTACGAGCAGTACTTC

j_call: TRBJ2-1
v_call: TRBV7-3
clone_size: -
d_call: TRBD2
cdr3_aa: CASSKEPGTSGYNEQFF
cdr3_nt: TGTGCCAGCAGCAAAGAACCCGGGACTAGCGGTTACAATGAGCAGTTCTTC

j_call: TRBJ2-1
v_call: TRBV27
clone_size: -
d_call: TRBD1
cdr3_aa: CASSPQGAVNEQFF
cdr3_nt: TGTGCCAGCAGCCCCCAGGGGGCGGTGAATGAGCAGTTCTTC

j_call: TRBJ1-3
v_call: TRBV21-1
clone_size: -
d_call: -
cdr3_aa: CASMLFPGNTIYF
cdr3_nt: TGTGCCAGCATGCTTTTTCCTGGAAACACCATATATTTT

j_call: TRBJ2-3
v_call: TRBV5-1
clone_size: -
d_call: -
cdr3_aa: CASNTNSDTQYF
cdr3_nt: TGCGCCAGCAACACAAACAGCGATACGCAGTATTTT

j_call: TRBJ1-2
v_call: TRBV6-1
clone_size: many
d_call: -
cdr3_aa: CASTRDTGGGESF
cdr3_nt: TGTGCCAGCACCCGCGACACAGGCGGTGGGGAGTCCTTC

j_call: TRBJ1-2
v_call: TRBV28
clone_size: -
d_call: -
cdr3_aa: CASTFGGGTGNYGYTF
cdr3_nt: TGTGCCAGCACCTTTGGTGGGGGAACGGGGAACTATGGCTACACCTTC

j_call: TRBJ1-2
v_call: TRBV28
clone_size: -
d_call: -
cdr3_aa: CAADGGIYGYTF
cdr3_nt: TGTGCCGCAGATGGGGGCATCTATGGCTACACCTTC

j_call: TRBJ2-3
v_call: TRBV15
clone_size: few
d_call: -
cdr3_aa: CATSRARDSTDTQYF
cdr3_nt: TGTGCCACCAGCAGAGCCCGGGACAGCACAGATACGCAGTATTTT

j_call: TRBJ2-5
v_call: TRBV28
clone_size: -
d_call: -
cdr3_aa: CASSLFGATAQETQYF
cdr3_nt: TGTGCCAGCAGTTTATTTGGGGCGACGGCCCAAGAGACCCAGTACTTC

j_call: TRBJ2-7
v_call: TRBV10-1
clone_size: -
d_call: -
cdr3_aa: CASSEGPYEQYF
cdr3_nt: TGCGCCAGCAGTGAGGGACCCTACGAGCAGTACTTC

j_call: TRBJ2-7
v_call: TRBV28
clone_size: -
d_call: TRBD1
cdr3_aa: CASSLPGQGYDEQYF
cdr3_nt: TGTGCCAGCAGTTTACCCGGACAGGGGTACGACGAGCAGTACTTC

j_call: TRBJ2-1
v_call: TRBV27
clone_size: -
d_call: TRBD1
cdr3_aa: CASSLQGASYNEQFF
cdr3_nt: TGTGCCAGCAGTTTACAGGGGGCGTCCTACAATGAGCAGTTCTTC

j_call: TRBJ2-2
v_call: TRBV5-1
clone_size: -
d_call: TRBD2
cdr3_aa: CASRASGMVGELFF
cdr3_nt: TGCGCCAGCCGGGCTAGCGGGATGGTCGGGGAGCTGTTTTTT

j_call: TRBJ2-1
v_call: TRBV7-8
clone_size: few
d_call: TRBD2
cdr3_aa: CASSPFGRESYNEQFF
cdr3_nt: TGTGCCAGCAGCCCATTCGGGCGGGAGAGTTACAATGAGCAGTTCTTC

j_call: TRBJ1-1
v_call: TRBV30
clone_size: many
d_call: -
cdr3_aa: CAAEAGMISWSTEAFF
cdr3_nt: TGTGCCGCGGAGGCAGGGATGATTTCTTGGAGCACTGAAGCTTTCTTT

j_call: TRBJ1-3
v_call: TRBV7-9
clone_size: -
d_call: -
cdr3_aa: CASSNEARGPGNTIYF
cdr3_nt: TGTGCCAGCAGCAACGAAGCACGGGGGCCTGGAAACACCATATATTTT

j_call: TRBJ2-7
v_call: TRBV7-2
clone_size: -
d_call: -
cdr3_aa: CASSLGRGGYEQYF
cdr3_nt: TGTGCCAGCAGCTTAGGTCGGGGAGGCTACGAGCAGTACTTC

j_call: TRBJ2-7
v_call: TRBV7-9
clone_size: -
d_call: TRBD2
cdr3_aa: CASSPLTSGFSYEQYF
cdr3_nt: TGTGCCAGCAGCCCGCTGACTAGCGGTTTCTCCTACGAGCAGTACTTC

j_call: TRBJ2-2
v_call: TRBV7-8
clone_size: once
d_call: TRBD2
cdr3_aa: CASSLQRVAGGPTGELFF
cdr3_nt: TGTGCCAGCAGCTTGCAGAGGGTAGCGGGAGGGCCAACCGGGGAGCTGTTTTTT

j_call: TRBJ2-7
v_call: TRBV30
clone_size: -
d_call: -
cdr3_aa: CAWTAGYEQYF
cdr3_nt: TGTGCCTGGACGGCCGGTTACGAGCAGTACTTC

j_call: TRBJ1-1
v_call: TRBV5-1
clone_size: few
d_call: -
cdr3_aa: CASSPGPNTEAFF
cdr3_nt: TGCGCCAGCAGCCCCGGACCGAACACTGAAGCTTTCTTT

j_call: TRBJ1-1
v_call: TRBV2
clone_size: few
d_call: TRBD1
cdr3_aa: CASSWTGTEAFF
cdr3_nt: TGTGCCAGCAGTTGGACAGGGACTGAAGCTTTCTTT

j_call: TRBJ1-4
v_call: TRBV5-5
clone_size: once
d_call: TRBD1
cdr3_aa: CASSFDDRGGEKLFF
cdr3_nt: TGTGCCAGCAGCTTTGATGACAGGGGTGGTGAAAAACTGTTTTTT